These T cell receptor beta chains were read from a single sample in a study of blood T cell repertoires in COVID-19. Produced via immunoSEQ multiplex PCR; TCRdb's table is partial and in-frame only. In the table there are about 200,000 clones, around 90% of which are singletons. The sequencing sample was made of peripheral blood. The source is a man aged 50 to 60 with acute or convalescent COVID-19. Each CDR3 is given without its conserved first and last residue.

V gene	CDR3 length	J gene	CDR3 protein
TRBV25-1	13	TRBJ2-5	ASSDLGGGQETQY
TRBV19	13	TRBJ1-4	ASSPLQGFEEKLF
TRBV7-8	13	TRBJ2-2	ASSLVAGWAGELF
TRBV25-1	11	TRBJ1-6	ASRDRMGSPLH
TRBV19	10	TRBJ1-1	ATRDLNTEAF
TRBV9	14	TRBJ1-2	ASSRLGQVINYGYT
TRBV7-9	12	TRBJ1-4	ASDPGSGFGELF
TRBV4-1	15	TRBJ2-2	ASSQQLAGGITGELF
TRBV19	13	TRBJ1-6	ASSSVEANNSPLH
TRBV19	15	TRBJ2-1	ASSIDPASDSSYEQF
TRBV5-1	14	TRBJ2-2	ASSLGSTSGTGELF
TRBV5-1	14	TRBJ2-3	ASSLALAGSTDTQY
TRBV5-1	13	TRBJ2-2	ASSFLAGDTGELF
TRBV13	14	TRBJ2-2	ASSLRDRGRTGELF
TRBV27	16	TRBJ2-3	ASSLTSGRYPSTDTQY
TRBV7-2	11	TRBJ2-1	ASGAGGYNEQF
TRBV12-5	13	TRBJ2-5	ASGRVGSGEETQY
TRBV28	10	TRBJ1-3	ASTLQGNTIY
TRBV30	13	TRBJ1-4	AWSAGHSQGEKLF
TRBV19	14	TRBJ2-1	ASSTTGQIQNNEQF
TRBV28	13	TRBJ2-1	ASSSGGAGYNEQF
TRBV28	12	TRBJ1-6	ASSTDSGNSPLH
TRBV5-6	12	TRBJ2-4	ASSLTSGKNIQY
TRBV2	12	TRBJ1-1	ASSPGTGRTEAF
TRBV18	14	TRBJ2-2	ASSPFMAANTGELF
TRBV4-2	11	TRBJ2-5	ASSPPMEETQY
TRBV7-9	14	TRBJ1-3	ASTTAQGSTGNTIY
TRBV5-1	12	TRBJ2-5	ASNLGQPQETQY